The sequence of this TCR beta chain was determined in a study of brain T cells in children with intractable seizures. Whole-study findings and limits: Viral specificity was inferred only from CDR3 similarity; HCMV serostatus was unknown.

Before surgery, patients took at least one anti-epileptic drug. Comment on this clone: Its cognate antigen is unknown.

The repertoire was sequenced with immunoSEQ multiplex PCR; TCRdb's copy has only in-frame clones and lacks some. The repertoire holds under 150,000 clones, with approximately 94% as singletons. The germline gives CDR1 SEHNR, CDR2 FQNEAQ (reference sequence). Trimming took 5 bases from V and 4 from J, leaving 12 bases between them. This CDR3 region has 14 residues. This sequence originates from a boy in the first two years of life with hemimegalencephaly and intractable seizures. The material sequenced was peripheral blood, taken at surgery. The V call is TRBV7-9, the J call TRBJ1-5; maybe TRBD1 (5 bases). The DNA of the CDR3 is TGTGCCAGCAGCCCCGGACCAGGGAATCAGCCCCAGCATTTT. Protein sequence: CASSPGPGNQPQHF.